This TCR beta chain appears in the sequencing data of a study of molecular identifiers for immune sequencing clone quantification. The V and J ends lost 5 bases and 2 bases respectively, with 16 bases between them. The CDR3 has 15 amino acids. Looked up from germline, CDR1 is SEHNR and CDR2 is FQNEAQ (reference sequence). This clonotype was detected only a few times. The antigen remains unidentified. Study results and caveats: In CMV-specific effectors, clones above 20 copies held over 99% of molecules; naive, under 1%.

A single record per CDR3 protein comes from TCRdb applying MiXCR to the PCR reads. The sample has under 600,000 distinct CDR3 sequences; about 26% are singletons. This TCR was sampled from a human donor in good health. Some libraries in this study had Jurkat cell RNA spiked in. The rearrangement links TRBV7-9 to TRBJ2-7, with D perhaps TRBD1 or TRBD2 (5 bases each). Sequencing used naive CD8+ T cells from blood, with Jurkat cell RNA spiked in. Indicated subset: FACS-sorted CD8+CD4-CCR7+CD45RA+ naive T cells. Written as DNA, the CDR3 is TGTGCCAGCAGCCCAAGCCTTCAGGGAGCCTACGAGCAGTACTTC. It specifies CASSPSLQGAYEQYF.